This T cell receptor beta chain was profiled in a study of blood T cell repertoires in COVID-19. The wider study: The United States, Italy and Spain supplied acute and convalescent COVID-19 samples. Nucleic acid was either cDNA or gDNA, and it came from T cells, B-cell-depleted T cells, or PBMCs.

Original processing methods: Using reference gene primer amplification, nucleated cell counts were estimated. Only in-frame clones appear in the TCRdb table, and some are missing; sequencing was by immunoSEQ multiplex PCR. V, J and clone size were drawn from that table, and D and trimming were deduced from the DNA. The table includes 100,000 to 150,000 clones, about 88% detected once. Trimming took 7 bases from V and 4 from J, leaving 13 bases between them. The CDR3 has 13 residues. The germline gives CDR1 MNHEY, CDR2 SVGAGI. Sequencing was done on a sample of peripheral blood. This sequence originates from a woman aged 80 or older with acute or convalescent COVID-19. The chain combines TRBV6-5 with TRBJ1-2; D uncertain. The chain's CDR3 is CASTLAVFYGYTF. As DNA, the CDR3 is TGTGCCAGCACATTGGCGGTGTTCTATGGCTACACCTTC.